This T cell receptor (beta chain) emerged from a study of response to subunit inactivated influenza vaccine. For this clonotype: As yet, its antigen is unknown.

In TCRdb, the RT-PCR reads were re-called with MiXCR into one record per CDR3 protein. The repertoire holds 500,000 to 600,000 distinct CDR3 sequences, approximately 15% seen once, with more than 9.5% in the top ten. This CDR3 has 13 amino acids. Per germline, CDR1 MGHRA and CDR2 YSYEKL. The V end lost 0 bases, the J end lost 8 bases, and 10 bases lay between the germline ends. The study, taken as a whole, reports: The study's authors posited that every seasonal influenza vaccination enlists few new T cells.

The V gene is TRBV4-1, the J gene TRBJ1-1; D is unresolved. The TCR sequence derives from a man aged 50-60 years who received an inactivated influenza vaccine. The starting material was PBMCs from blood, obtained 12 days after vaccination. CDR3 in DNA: TGCGCCAGCAGCCAAGAGGCCCCCCGGGAAGCTTTCTTT. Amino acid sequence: CASSQEAPREAFF.